A selection of T cell receptor beta chains follows, all from one sample in a study of blood T cell repertoires in COVID-19. Assay: immunoSEQ multiplex PCR; the TCRdb copy retains only in-frame clones and omits some. The sample consists of roughly 400,000 clones, about nine tenths of them appearing once. Sequenced input: PBMCs or T cells enriched from blood (not recorded which). These receptor sequences come from a woman in her twenties or thirties who had recovered from COVID-19. CDR3s include the opening cysteine and the closing phenylalanine or tryptophan. A D gene is named only where the DNA matches it firmly. Clone size is not always given. Where it is, it says once, few, many or a class for expanded clones.

d_call,v_call,clone_size,j_call,cdr3_nt,cdr3_aa
NA,TRBV25-1,NA,TRBJ1-1,TGTGCCAGCAGTTTCTCAGGGATCACTGAAGCTTTCTTT,CASSFSGITEAFF
NA,TRBV6-5,NA,TRBJ1-1,TGTGCCAGCAGTATACAGGGTAGGGCCACTGAAGCTTTCTTT,CASSIQGRATEAFF
NA,TRBV9,NA,TRBJ2-2,TGTGCCAGCAGCGTAGGACTAGAAGGATCCGGGGAGCTGTTTTTT,CASSVGLEGSGELFF
TRBD2,TRBV28,NA,TRBJ2-7,TGTGCCAGCAGTAAGGATAGCGGGAGTGGGTACGAGCAGTACTTC,CASSKDSGSGYEQYF
NA,TRBV30,NA,TRBJ1-2,TGTGCCTGGAGTGTGTTGGGGACTGGTGGCTACACCTTC,CAWSVLGTGGYTF
TRBD1,TRBV11-2,NA,TRBJ1-5,TGTGCCAGCAGCCCGCGAACCGGGACAGGGAGTGAGCGGAATCAGCCCCAGCATTTT,CASSPRTGTGSERNQPQHF
NA,TRBV6-5,NA,TRBJ2-5,TGTGCCAGCAGTTACAAGGGAGGAGAGACCCAGTACTTC,CASSYKGGETQYF
TRBD2,TRBV5-4,once,TRBJ2-7,TGTGCCAGCAGTTTTAGCGGGACACTCTACGAGCAGTACTTC,CASSFSGTLYEQYF
TRBD2,TRBV7-2,once,TRBJ2-3,TGTGCCAGCAGCTTAGTGGGGCGGGGGGGCACAGATACGCAGTATTTT,CASSLVGRGGTDTQYF
TRBD1,TRBV6-2/TRBV6-3,NA,TRBJ2-2,TGTGCCAGCAGTGCCTGGGGACAGGGGGCTGCCGGGGAGCTGTTTTTT,CASSAWGQGAAGELFF